Following are 15 T cell receptor beta chains from one sample sequenced in a study of T cell responses to AZD1222 COVID-19 vaccine. TCRdb's copy holds only in-frame clones and misses some; the assay was immunoSEQ multiplex PCR. The table lists about 140,000 clones, 92% of them singletons. The sequencing used peripheral blood, collected 28 days after the second AZD1222 dose. All receptors come from an adult who received the AZD1222 COVID-19 vaccine.

The chain has TRBV18 and TRBJ2-1, with D unclear. The CDR3 covers 16 residues. Trimming stripped 0 bases from V and 0 bases from J, with 9 bases between. The germline V gene has CDR1 KGHSH and CDR2 LQKENI. The CDR3 sequence is CASSPPATSSYNEQFF. The CDR3 bases are TGTGCCAGCTCACCACCGGCGACGAGCTCCTACAATGAGCAGTTCTTC.

The chain employs TRBV20-1 and TRBJ1-5, with 8 nucleotides matching TRBD1. V shed 3 bases, J shed 3 bases, and the junction held 10 bases outside the gene matches. Germline V gives CDR1 DFQATT, CDR2 SNEGSKA (reference sequence). The CDR3 is 16 amino acids. CDR3 residues: CSASDRGALDNQPQHF. The CDR3 nucleotides read TGCAGTGCTAGTGACAGGGGCGCGTTGGACAATCAGCCCCAGCATTTT.

This clone was counted a single time. The chain joins TRBV28 to TRBJ1-2; D possibly corresponds to TRBD1 (5 bases). The germline V gene encodes CDR1 MDHEN and CDR2 SYDVKM. There are 11 residues in the CDR3. The V end was cut by 5 bases, the J end by 7 bases, with 8 bases between. CDR3 region: CASSRGSGYTF. CDR3 sequence (DNA): TGTGCCAGCAGTAGGGGATCTGGCTACACCTTC.

This chain uses TRBV6-1 with TRBJ2-7, with a tentative D call TRBD1 (5 bases). The CDR3 consists of 13 residues. Per the germline V gene, CDR1 is MNHNS and CDR2 is SASEGT. With 1 base removed from V and 10 bases from J, the gap between germline ends came to 14 bases. The CDR3 is CASSEVGVGQQYF. For the CDR3, the DNA is TGTGCCAGCAGTGAAGTTGGAGTCGGACAACAGTACTTC.

The rearrangement links TRBV27 to TRBJ2-7, with 7 bases lining up with TRBD2. The germline gives CDR1 MNHEY, CDR2 SMNVEV (reference sequence). Trimming removed 0 bases from V and 4 bases from J; junction bases left unmatched: 9. This CDR3 is 16 amino acids long. The CDR3 nucleotides are TGTGCCAGCAGTTTATCCTCCCCGGCAGCGGGATACGAGCAGTACTTC. It encodes CASSLSSPAAGYEQYF.

The rearrangement uses TRBV7-2 and TRBJ2-2, with TRBD2 matching over 10 bases. V dropped 6 bases and J dropped 0; count of bases not matched to a gene: 4. Germline CDR1 and CDR2: SGHTA and FQGNSA. There are 16 residues in the CDR3. The chain's CDR3 is CASRAGTSANTGELFF. CDR3 sequence (DNA): TGTGCCAGCAGGGCCGGGACTAGCGCGAACACCGGGGAGCTGTTTTTT.

The CDR3 sequence is CASSLVGTGGAFF. In DNA, the CDR3 is TGTGCCAGCAGCTTGGTTGGGACAGGAGGCGCTTTCTTT. The rearrangement uses TRBV5-6 and TRBJ1-1; TRBD1 matches 8 bases. The J segment lost 11 bases and the V segment lost 0 bases, leaving 6 bases of the junction unmatched. Germline V gene lookup returns CDR1 SGHDT and CDR2 YYEEEE. The CDR3 extends over 13 amino acids.

Details on this clone: The junction and the germline gene differ at one end; a read error may be behind it. The CDR3 protein is CASSLQTGATSWSF. DNA for the CDR3: TGTGCCAGCAGCCTCCAGACAGGAGCGACTAGTTGGTCCTTC. The chain employs TRBV3-1 (or the pseudogene TRBV3-2) and TRBJ1-2, with D possibly being TRBD1 (6 bases). CDR1 is LGHDT and CDR2 is YNNKEL in the germline V gene (reference sequence). This CDR3 is 14 amino acids long.

This chain joins TRBV7-9 and TRBJ1-3; D remains unclear. Per germline, CDR1 SEHNR and CDR2 FQNEAQ (reference sequence). The CDR3 is 16 amino acids. Trimming pared 5 bases from V and 8 bases from J, leaving 22 bases between. The CDR3 nucleotides are TGTGCCAGCAGCGCCCGGGGAAAAATTTCCTTGGACACCATATATTTT. Its translation is CASSARGKISLDTIYF.

The gene calls are TRBV7-9 and TRBJ2-2; D ambiguous. V gave up 5 bases and J gave up 7 bases, with 8 bases separating them. The CDR3 extends over 12 amino acids. The germline CDR1 and CDR2 sequences are SEHNR and FQNEAQ (reference sequence). Here the CDR3 reads CASSPRGGELFF. The CDR3 nucleotides are TGTGCCAGCAGCCCCCGTGGCGGGGAGCTGTTTTTT.

The chain has TRBV6-2 or TRBV6-3 and TRBJ2-1, with D possibly being TRBD2 (5 bases). The CDR3 length is 18 residues. The V end was cut by 2 bases, the J end by 0 bases, with 17 bases between. The V gene's germline CDR1 is MNHEY and CDR2 SVGEGT. CDR3 DNA sequence: TGTGCCAGCAGTTACCCCCGAAGAGGGTCCTCCTCCTACAATGAGCAGTTCTTC. This encodes CASSYPRRGSSSYNEQFF.

Judged by abundance, this clone is medium-sized. CDR3 residues: CASRGDPNTEAFF. In nucleotides, the CDR3 is TGCGCCAGCAGGGGGGACCCTAACACTGAAGCTTTCTTT. The rearrangement links TRBV10-2 to TRBJ1-1; a weak D match, TRBD1 (5 bases). CDR1 and CDR2 (germline): WSHSY, SAAADI. V was pared by 6 bases and J by 2 bases, with 10 bases between. CDR3 length: 13 residues.

The chain uses TRBV3-1 (or the pseudogene TRBV3-2) and TRBJ2-5, with TRBD2 matching over 7 bases. Losses at the gene ends were 1 base for V and 5 bases for J; bases not matched to a gene: 7. The CDR3 consists of 15 residues. Germline CDR1 and CDR2: LGHDT and YNNKEL (reference sequence). The CDR3 DNA sequence: TGTGCCAGCAGCCAAGTTGCGGGAGTTGGGGAGACCCAGTACTTC. The encoded protein is CASSQVAGVGETQYF.

The chain joins TRBV2 to TRBJ2-4; a weak D match, TRBD1 (5 bases). The CDR3 covers 14 residues. Germline values: CDR1 SNHLY, CDR2 FYNNEI. Trimming cost V 7 bases and J 6 bases, with 16 bases left between them. The CDR3 reads CASTTRAGRNIQYF. CDR3 nucleotides: TGTGCCAGCACCACAAGGGCAGGGCGAAACATTCAGTACTTC.

This chain uses TRBV7-8 with TRBJ2-2; D could derive from TRBD1 or TRBD2 (7 bases each). Trimming removed 5 bases at V and 6 bases at J, with 25 bases between. CDR1 and CDR2 (germline): SGHVS, FQNEAQ. The CDR3 consists of 18 residues. In DNA, the CDR3 is TGTGCCAGCAGCAGTCGATACAGGGGAGGGGGTATGGCCGGGGAGCTGTTTTTT. This translates into CASSSRYRGGGMAGELFF. The full variable domain, with the rest looked up from reference TRBV7-8 and TRBJ2-2, is GAGVSQSPRYKVAKRGQDVALRCDPISGHVSLFWYQQALGQGPEFLTYFQNEAQLDKSGLPSDRFFAERPEGSVSTLKIQRTQQEDSAVYLCASSSRYRGGGMAGELFFGEGSRLTVL.